The clone carrying this T cell receptor beta chain was observed a handful of times. Per the original data handling: The assay estimated nucleated cells by amplifying reference gene primers. Method: immunoSEQ multiplex PCR; TCRdb's copy keeps in-frame clones and lacks some. The DNA was the basis for D and trimming; V, J and clone size are from that table. The table has 250,000 to 350,000 clones, 75% to 90% seen once. Germline assignment: CDR1 SGHRS and CDR2 YFSETQ. CDR3 length equals 16 residues. Trimming removed 5 bases at V and 4 bases at J, with 21 bases between. This entry is derived from a study of blood T cell repertoires in COVID-19. Study context: From the United States, Italy and Spain came samples of acute and convalescent COVID-19. The cDNA or gDNA used as material had been derived from T cells, B-cell-depleted T cells, or PBMCs.

Sequencing input: peripheral blood. This sequence was found in a man aged 18 to 35 with active or convalescent COVID-19. The V gene is TRBV5-1, the J gene TRBJ1-1, with D tentatively TRBD1 (5 bases). CDR3 sequence (DNA): TGCGCCAGCAGGGAACAGGTCTCGGCAATGAGCACTGAAGCTTTCTTT. It yields the protein CASREQVSAMSTEAFF.